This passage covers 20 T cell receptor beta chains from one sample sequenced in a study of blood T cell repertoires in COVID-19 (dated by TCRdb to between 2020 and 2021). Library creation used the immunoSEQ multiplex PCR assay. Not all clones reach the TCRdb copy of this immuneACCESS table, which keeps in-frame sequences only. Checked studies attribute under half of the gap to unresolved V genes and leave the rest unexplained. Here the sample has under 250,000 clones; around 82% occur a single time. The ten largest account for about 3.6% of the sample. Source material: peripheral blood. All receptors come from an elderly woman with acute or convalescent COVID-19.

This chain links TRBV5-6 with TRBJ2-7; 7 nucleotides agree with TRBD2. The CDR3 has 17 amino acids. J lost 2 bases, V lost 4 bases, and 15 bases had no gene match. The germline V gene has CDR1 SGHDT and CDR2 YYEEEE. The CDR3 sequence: CASSLPKTSSVPYEQYF. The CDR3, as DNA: TGTGCCAGCAGCCTCCCGAAGACTAGCAGCGTTCCCTACGAGCAGTACTTC. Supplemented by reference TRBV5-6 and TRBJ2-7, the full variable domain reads DAGVTQSPTHLIKTRGQQVTLRCSPKSGHDTVSWYQQALGQGPQFIFQYYEEEERQRGNFPDRFSGHQFPNYSSELNVNALLLGDSALYLCASSLPKTSSVPYEQYFGPGTRLTVT.

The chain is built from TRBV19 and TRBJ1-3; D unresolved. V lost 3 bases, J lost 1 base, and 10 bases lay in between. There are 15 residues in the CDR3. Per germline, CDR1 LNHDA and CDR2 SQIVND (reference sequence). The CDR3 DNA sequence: TGTGCCAGTAGTATTCGAGGATATTCTGGAAACACCATATATTTT. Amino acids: CASSIRGYSGNTIYF.

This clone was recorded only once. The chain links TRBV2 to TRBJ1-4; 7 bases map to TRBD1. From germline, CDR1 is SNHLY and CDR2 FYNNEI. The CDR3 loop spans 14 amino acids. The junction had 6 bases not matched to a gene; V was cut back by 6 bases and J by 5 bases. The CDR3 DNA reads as TGTGCCAGCAGGTCCGGGACAGAAAATGAAAAACTGTTTTTT. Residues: CASRSGTENEKLFF.

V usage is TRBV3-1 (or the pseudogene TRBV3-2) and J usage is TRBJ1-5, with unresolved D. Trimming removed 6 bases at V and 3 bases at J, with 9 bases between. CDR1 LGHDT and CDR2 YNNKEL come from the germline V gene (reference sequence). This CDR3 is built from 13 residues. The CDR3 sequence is CASSSEFNQPQHF. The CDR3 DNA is TGTGCCAGCAGTAGTGAATTCAATCAGCCCCAGCATTTT.

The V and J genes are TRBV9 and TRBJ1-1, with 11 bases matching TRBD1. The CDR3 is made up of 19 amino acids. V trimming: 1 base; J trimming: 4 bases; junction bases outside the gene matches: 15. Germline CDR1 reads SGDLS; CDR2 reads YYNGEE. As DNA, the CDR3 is TGTGCCAGCAGCGTAACACCACGGGACAGGGGGTTTGACCCCACTGAAGCTTTCTTT. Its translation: CASSVTPRDRGFDPTEAFF. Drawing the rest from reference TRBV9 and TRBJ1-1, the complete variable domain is DSGVTQTPKHLITATGQRVTLRCSPRSGDLSVYWYQQSLDQGLQFLIQYYNGEERAKGNILERFSAQQFPDLHSELNLSSLELGDSALYFCASSVTPRDRGFDPTEAFFGQGTRLTVV.

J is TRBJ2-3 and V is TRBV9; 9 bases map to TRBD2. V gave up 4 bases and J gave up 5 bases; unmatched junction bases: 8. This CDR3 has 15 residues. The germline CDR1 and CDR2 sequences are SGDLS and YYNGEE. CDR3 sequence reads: CASSPAGGRGDTQYF. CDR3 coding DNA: TGTGCCAGCAGCCCAGCGGGGGGCCGTGGAGATACGCAGTATTTT.

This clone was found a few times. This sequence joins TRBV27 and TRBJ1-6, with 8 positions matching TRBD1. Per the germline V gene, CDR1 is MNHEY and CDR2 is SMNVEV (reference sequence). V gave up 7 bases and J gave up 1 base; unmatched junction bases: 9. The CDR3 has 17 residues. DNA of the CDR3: TGTGCCAGCAATCGACAGGGGACCTGGTCCTATAATTCACCCCTCCACTTT. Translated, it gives CASNRQGTWSYNSPLHF.

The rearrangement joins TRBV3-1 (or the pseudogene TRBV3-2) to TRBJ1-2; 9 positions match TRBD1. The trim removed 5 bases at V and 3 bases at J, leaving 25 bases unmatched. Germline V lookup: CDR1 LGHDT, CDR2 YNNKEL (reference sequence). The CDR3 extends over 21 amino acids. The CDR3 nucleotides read TGTGCCAGCAGCATTAAAGCACAGGGGGCGAAGAGAAGGGGGATCGACTATGGCTACACCTTC. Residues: CASSIKAQGAKRRGIDYGYTF.

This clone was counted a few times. For the CDR3, the DNA is TGTGCCAGCAGAGGACAGGGGATTAATCAGCCCCAGCATTTT. It yields the protein CASRGQGINQPQHF. V and J are TRBV25-1 and TRBJ1-5, with TRBD1 matching 9 bases. The CDR3 has 14 amino acids. V lost 6 bases to trimming and J lost 4 bases; unmatched junction nucleotides: 4. The germline gives CDR1 MGHDK, CDR2 SYGVNS.

CDR3 DNA sequence: TGTGCCAGCAGCTTAGATCAGGCCAGGGGAAACGAGCAGTACTTC. Translating gives CASSLDQARGNEQYF. The rearrangement joins TRBV11-3 to TRBJ2-7; D may be TRBD1 (6 bases). This CDR3 is 15 amino acids long. V dropped 0 bases and J dropped 5 bases, with 14 bases sitting between them. The germline CDR1 and CDR2 sequences are SGHNT and YENEEA.

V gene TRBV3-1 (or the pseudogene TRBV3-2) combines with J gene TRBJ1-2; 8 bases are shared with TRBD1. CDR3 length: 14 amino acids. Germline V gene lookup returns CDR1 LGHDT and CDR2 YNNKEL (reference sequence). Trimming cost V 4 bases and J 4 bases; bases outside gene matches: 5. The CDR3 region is CASSRTDRAYGYTF. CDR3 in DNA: TGTGCCAGCAGCCGGACGGACAGGGCCTATGGCTACACCTTC.

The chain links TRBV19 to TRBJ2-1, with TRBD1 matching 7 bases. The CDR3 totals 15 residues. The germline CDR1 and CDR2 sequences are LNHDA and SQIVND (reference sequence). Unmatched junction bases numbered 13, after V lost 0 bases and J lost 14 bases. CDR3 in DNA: TGTGCCAGTAGTATAGATGGGGGCAGGGGGACCTATGAGTTCTTC. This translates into CASSIDGGRGTYEFF.

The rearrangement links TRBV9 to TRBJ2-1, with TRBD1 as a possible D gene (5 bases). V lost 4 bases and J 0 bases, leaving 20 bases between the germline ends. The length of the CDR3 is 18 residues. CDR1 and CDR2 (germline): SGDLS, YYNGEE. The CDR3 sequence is CASSPDWPGHDSYNEQFF. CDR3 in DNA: TGTGCCAGCAGCCCCGACTGGCCAGGGCATGACTCCTACAATGAGCAGTTCTTC.

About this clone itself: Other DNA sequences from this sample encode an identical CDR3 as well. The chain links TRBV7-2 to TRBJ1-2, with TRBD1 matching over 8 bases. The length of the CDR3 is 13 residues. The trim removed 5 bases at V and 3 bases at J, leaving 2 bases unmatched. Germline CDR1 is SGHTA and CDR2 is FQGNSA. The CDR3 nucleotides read TGTGCCAGCAGCCCGGACAGGGACTATGGCTACACCTTC. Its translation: CASSPDRDYGYTF. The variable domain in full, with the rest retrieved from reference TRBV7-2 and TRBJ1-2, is GAGVSQSPSNKVTEKGKDVELRCDPISGHTALYWYRQSLGQGLEFLIYFQGNSAPDKSGLPSDRFSAERTGGSVSTLTIQRTQQEDSAVYLCASSPDRDYGYTFGSGTRLTVV.

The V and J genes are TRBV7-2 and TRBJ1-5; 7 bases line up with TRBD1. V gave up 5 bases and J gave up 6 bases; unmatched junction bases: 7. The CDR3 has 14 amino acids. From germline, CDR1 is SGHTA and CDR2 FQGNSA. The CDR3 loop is CASSVRGGGQPQHF. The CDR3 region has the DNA TGTGCCAGCAGCGTACGAGGGGGCGGTCAGCCCCAGCATTTT.

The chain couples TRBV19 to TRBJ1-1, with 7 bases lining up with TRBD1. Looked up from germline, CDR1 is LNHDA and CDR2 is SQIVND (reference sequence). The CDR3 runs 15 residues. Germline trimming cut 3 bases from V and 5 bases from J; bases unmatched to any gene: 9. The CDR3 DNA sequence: TGTGCCAGTAGTATGCCCCTGACAGGGAGAACTGAAGCTTTCTTT. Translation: CASSMPLTGRTEAFF.

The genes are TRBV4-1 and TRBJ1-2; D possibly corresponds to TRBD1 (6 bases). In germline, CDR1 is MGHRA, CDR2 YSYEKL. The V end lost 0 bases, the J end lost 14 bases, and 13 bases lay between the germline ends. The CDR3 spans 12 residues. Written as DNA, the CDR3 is TGCGCCAGCAGCCAAGAAGGACAGATACTAACCTTC. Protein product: CASSQEGQILTF.

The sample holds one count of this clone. This CDR3 is CASSRLLTGADYGYTF. The DNA for the CDR3 is TGTGCCAGTTCCCGACTATTGACAGGGGCGGACTATGGCTACACCTTC. The chain has TRBV19 and TRBJ1-2, with 8 bases aligning to TRBD1. Trimming cost V 8 bases and J 3 bases; bases outside gene matches: 14. Germline CDR1 reads LNHDA; CDR2 reads SQIVND (reference sequence). The CDR3 loop spans 16 amino acids.

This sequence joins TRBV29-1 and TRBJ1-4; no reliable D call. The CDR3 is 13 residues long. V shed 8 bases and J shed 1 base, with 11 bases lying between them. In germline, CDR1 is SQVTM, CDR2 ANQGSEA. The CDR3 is CSTWEGTNEKLFF. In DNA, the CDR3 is TGCAGCACCTGGGAGGGAACTAATGAAAAACTGTTTTTT.

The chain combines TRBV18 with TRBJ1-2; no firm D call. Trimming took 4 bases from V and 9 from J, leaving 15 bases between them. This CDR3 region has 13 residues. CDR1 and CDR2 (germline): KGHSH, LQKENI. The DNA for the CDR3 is TGTGCCAGCTCACTTGGAGGTCCCGCCCGCTACACCTTC. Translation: CASSLGGPARYTF. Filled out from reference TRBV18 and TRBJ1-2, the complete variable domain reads NAGVMQNPRHLVRRRGQEARLRCSPMKGHSHVYWYRQLPEEGLKFMVYLQKENIIDESGMPKERFSAEFPKEGPSILRIQQVVRGDSAAYFCASSLGGPARYTFGSGTRLTVV.